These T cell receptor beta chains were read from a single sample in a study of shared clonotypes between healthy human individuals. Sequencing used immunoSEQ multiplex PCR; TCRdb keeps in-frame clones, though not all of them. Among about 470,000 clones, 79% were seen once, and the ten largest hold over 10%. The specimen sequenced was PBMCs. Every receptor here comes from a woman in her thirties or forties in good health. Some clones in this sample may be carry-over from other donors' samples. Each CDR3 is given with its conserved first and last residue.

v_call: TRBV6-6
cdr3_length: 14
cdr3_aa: CASSRQGVTGELFF

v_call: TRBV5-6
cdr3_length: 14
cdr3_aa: CASKRGGRGNTIYF

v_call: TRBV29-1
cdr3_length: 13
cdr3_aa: CSVTYSLNSPLHF

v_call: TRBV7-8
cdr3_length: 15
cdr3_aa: CASSKGDSSYNEQFF

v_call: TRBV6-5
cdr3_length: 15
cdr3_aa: CASSSGTGVGQPQHF

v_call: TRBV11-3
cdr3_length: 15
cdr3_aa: CASSFDGGSYNEQFF

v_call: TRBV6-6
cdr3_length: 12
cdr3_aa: CASSYGTDTQYF

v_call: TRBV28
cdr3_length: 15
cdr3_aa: CASSLRGVVGEKLFF

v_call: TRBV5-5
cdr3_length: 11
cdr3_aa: CASSTYYEQYF

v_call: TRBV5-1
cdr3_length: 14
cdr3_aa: CASRELVGGNTIYF

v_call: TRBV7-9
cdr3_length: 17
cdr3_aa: CASSRDSWSSYNSPLHF

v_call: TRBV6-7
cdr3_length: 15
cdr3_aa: CASGRFRGNHYEQYF

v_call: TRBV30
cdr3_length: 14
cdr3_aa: CAWTKGTGNQPQHF

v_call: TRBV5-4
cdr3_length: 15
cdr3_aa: CASSPSGISYNEQFF

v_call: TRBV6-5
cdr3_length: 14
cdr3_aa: CASSTLSGANVLTF

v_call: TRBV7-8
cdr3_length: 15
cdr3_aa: CASSLYGQDQETQYF

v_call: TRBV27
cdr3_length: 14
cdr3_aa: CASAIGRTNEKLFF

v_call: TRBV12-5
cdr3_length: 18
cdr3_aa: CASGLWGQGLGMNTEAFF

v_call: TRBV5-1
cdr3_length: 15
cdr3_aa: CASSLAASRVYEQYF

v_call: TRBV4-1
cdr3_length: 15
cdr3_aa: CASSPRRGLGTEAFF

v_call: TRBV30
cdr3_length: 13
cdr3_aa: CYPSQPRRTEAFF

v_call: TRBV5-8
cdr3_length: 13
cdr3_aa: CASSEDRSYEQYF

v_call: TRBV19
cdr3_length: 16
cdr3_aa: CASSPRLAGDGDTQYF

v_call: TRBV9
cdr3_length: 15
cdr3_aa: CASSAELGSYNEQFF

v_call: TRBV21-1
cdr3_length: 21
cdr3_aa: CASSKVRDRGGPWCFQETQYF

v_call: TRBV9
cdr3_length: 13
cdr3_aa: CASSVAGREKLFF

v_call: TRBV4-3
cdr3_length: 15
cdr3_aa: CASSQDHGAKYGYTF

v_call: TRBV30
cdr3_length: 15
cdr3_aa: CAWSAVLAAHNEQFF

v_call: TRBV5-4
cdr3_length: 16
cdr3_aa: CASSSGTVYSYNEQFF

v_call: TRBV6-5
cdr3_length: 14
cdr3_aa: CASSLDRDAETQYF

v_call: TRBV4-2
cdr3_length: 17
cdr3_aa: CASSQAAELVAKNIQYF

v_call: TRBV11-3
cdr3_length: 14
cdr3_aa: CASSVPGLYEKLFF

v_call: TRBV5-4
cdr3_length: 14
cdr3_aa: CASSLEPGLHEQYF

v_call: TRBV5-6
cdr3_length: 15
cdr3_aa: CASRHGTSGQETQYF

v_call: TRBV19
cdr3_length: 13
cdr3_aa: CASSPTGLETQYF

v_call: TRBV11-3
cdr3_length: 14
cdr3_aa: CASSLARSTDTQYF

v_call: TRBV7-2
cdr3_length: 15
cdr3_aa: CASSLAWTGSYGYTF

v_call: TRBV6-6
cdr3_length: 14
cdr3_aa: CASSYSSRDSEAFF